This entry describes one T cell receptor beta chain. Its antigen is as yet unknown. The junction does not match germline at one end; this may be a read error. The data were obtained in a study of beta chain features in type 1 diabetes. General observations from the study: In patients and controls equally, PCR might favor templates that are shorter. Moderately but significantly shorter TCRB CDR3s were found in Type 1 diabetes patients in all four CD4+ subsets.

Reverse transcribing all isolated RNA meant expressed TCRB transcripts were sequenced. Stem cell-like memory T cell samples averaged around 990,000 immunoSEQ reads each. Sequencing used immunoSEQ multiplex PCR; TCRdb keeps in-frame clones, though not all of them. This sample carries about 47,000 clones, approximately 40% of them seen once, and the ten largest clones take approximately 0.13%. Markers CD45RO/CCR7/CD25/CD127/CD95/CD27 served to sort CD4+ naive, central memory, regulatory and stem cell-like memory cells. The CDR3 consists of 14 residues. Per germline, CDR1 SGHRS and CDR2 YFSETQ. The clonotype comes from a man aged 25-45 years with type 1 diabetes. Sequences were obtained from stem cell memory CD4+ T cells from blood. The chain is built from TRBV5-1 and TRBJ2-1, with TRBD1 matching 9 bases. This CDR3 reads CASSWGQGYNEQLF. Here the CDR3 DNA reads TGCGCCAGCAGCTGGGGACAGGGCTACAATGAGCAGCTCTTC.